The clone carrying this T cell receptor beta chain was observed once. Its target is unknown. Sequenced by immunoSEQ multiplex PCR; TCRdb stores in-frame clones only, minus some. The table includes some 160,000 clones, around 88% detected once. This sample stems from a study of T cell responses to AZD1222 COVID-19 vaccine. Broader study findings: With two AZD1222 doses given, Spike-specific TCR breadth and depth both rose.

Germline trimming cut 2 bases from V and 8 bases from J; bases unmatched to any gene: 17. Germline CDR1 and CDR2: MGHDK and SYGVNS. The CDR3 is 18 amino acids. The genes are TRBV25-1 and TRBJ2-1, with 8 bases aligning to TRBD1. The receptor was isolated from an adult who received the AZD1222 COVID-19 vaccine. The source was peripheral blood, collected 28 days after the second AZD1222 dose. In DNA form, the CDR3 reads TGTGCCAGCAGTGAAAGCAGGCGACAGGGGCTCGGAACGGATGAGCAGTTCTTC. Protein product: CASSESRRQGLGTDEQFF.